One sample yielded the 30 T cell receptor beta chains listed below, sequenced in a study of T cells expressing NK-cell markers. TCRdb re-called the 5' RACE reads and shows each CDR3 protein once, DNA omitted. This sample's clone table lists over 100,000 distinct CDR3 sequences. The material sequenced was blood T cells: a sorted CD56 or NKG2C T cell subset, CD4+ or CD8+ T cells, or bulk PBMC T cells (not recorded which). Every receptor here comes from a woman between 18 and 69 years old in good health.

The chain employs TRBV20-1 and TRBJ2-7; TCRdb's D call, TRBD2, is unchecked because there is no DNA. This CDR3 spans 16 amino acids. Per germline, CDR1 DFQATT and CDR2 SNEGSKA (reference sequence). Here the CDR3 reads CSASEWVRERSYEQYF.

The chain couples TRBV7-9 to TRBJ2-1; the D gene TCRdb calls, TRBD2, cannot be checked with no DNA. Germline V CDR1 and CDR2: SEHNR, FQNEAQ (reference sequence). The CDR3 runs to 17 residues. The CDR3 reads CASSSRTSGVGYNEQFF.

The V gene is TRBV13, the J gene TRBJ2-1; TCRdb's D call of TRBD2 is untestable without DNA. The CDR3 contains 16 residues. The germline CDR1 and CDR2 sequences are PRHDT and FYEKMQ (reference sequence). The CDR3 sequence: CASSLRSSGSGYEQFF.

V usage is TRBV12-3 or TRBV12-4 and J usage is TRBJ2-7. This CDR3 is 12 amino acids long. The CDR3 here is CASSPLGYEQYF.

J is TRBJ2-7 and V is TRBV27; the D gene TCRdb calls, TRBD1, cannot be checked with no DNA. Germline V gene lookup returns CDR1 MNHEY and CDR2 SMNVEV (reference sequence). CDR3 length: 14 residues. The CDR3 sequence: CASSLGTGPYEQYF.

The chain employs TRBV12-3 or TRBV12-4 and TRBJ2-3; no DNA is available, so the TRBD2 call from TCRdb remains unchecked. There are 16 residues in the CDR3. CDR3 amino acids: CASSFVAGGRTDTQYF.

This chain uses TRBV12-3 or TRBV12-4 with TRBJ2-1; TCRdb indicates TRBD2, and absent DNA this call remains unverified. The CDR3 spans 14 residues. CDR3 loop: CASIDPGERHEQFF.

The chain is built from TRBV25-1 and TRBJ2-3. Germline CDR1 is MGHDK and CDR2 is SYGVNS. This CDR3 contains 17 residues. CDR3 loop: CASSEYVGVPGTDTQYF.

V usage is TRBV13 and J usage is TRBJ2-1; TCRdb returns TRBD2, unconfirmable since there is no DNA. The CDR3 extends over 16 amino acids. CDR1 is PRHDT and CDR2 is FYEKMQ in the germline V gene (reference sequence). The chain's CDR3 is CASSLNSGSLYNEQFF.

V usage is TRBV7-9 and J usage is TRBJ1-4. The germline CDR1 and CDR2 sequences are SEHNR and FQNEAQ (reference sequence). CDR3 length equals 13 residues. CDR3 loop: CASSLAQLEKLFF.

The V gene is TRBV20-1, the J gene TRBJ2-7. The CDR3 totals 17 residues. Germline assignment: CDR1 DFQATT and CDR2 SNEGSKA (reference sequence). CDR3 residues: CSARDLLAGLSSYEQYF.

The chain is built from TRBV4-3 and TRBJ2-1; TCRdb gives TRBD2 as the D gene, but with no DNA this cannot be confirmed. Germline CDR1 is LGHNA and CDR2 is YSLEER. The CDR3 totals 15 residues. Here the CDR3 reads CASSQEVAGENEQFF.

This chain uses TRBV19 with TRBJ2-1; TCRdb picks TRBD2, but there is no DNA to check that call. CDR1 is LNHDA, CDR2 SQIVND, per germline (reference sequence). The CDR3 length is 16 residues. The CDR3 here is CASSIGGVDYRNEQFF.

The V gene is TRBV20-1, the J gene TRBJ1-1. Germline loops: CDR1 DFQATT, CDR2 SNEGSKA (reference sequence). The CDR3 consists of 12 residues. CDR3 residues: CSAMPVLESAFF.

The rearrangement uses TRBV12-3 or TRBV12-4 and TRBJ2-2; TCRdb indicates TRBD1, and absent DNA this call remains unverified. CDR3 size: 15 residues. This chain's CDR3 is CASTTPGGASGELFF.

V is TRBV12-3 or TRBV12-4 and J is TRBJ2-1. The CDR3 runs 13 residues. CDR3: CASSLLAYNEQFF.

CDR3 in amino acids: CASSQGGLAPYNEQFF. V usage is TRBV3-1 and J usage is TRBJ2-1; lacking DNA, the TRBD2 call made by TCRdb goes unchecked. The CDR3 runs to 16 residues. Per germline, CDR1 LGHDT and CDR2 YNNKEL (reference sequence).

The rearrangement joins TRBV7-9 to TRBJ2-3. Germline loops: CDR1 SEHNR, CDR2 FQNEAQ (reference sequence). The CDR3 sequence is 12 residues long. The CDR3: CASRDLRDTQYF.

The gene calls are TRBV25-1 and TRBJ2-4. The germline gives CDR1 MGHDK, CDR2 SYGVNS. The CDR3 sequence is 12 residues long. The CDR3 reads CASSVQENIQYF.

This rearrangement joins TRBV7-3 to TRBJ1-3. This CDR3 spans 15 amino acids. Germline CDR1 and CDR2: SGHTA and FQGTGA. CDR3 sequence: CASSRGEGPGNTIYF.

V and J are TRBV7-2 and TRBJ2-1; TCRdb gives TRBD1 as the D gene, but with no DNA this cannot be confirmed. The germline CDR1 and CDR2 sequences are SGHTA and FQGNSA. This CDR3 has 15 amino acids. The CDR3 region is CASSLGRAGSNEQFF. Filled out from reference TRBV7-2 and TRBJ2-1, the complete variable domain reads GAGVSQSPSNKVTEKGKDVELRCDPISGHTALYWYRQSLGQGLEFLIYFQGNSAPDKSGLPSDRFSAERTGGSVSTLTIQRTQQEDSAVYLCASSLGRAGSNEQFFGPGTRLTVL.

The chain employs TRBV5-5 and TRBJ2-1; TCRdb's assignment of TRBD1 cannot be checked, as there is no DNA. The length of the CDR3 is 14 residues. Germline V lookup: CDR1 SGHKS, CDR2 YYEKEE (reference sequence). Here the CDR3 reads CASSLGAGGLEQFF.

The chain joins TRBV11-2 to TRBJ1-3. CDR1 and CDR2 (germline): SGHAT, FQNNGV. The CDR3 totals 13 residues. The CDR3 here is CASSLGPGNTIYF.

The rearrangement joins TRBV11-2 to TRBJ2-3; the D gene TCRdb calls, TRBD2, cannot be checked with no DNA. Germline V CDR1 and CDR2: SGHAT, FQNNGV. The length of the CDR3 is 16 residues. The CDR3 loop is CASSLLAGFPTDTQYF. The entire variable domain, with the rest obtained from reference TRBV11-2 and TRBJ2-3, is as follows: EAGVAQSPRYKIIEKRQSVAFWCNPISGHATLYWYQQILGQGPKLLIQFQNNGVVDDSQLPKDRFSAERLKGVDSTLKIQPAKLEDSAVYLCASSLLAGFPTDTQYFGPGTRLTVL.

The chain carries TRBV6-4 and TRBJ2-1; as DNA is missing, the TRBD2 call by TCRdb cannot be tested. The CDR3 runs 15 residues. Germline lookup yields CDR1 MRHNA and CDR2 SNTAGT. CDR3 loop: CASSPETSGISEQFF.

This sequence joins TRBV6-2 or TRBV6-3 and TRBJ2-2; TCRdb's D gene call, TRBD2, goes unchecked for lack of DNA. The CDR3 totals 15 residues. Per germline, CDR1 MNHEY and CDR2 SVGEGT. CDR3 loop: CASSYEGESTGELFF.

CDR3 sequence: CASSGDPYRGETQYF. The V call is TRBV12-3 or TRBV12-4, the J call TRBJ2-5; with no DNA, the TCRdb D assignment of TRBD1 cannot be verified. This CDR3 region has 15 residues.

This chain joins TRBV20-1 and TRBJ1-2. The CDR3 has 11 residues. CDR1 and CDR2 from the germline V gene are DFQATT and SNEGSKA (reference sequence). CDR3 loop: CSATDSYGYTF.

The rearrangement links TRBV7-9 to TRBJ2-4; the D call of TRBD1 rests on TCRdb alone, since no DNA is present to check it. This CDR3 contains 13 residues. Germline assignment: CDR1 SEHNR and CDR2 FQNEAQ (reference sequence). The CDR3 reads CASSLGGTDIQYF.

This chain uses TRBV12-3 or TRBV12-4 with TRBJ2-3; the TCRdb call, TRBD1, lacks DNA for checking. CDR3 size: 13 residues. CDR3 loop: CASSPPASAAQYF.